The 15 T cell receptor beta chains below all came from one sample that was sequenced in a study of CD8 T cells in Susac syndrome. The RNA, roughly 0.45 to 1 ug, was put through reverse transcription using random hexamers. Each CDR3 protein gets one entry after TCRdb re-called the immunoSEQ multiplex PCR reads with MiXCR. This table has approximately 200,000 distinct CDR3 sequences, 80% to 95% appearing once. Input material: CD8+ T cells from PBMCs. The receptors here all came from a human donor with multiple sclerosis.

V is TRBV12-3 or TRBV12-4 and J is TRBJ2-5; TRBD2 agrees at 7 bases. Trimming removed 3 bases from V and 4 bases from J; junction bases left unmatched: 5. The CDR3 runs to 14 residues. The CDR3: CASSFGTGGETQYF. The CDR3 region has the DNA TGTGCCAGCAGTTTCGGGACGGGAGGAGAGACCCAGTACTTC.

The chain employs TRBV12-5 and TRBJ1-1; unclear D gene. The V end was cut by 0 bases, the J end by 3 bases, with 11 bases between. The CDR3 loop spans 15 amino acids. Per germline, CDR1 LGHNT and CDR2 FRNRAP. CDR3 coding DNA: TGTGCTAGTGGTTTGGTCCCCCGCCGGGACACTGAAGCTTTCTTT. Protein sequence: CASGLVPRRDTEAFF. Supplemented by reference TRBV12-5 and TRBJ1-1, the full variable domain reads DARVTQTPRHKVTEMGQEVTMRCQPILGHNTVFWYRQTMMQGLELLAYFRNRAPLDDSGMPKDRFSAEMPDATLATLKIQPSEPRDSAVYFCASGLVPRRDTEAFFGQGTRLTVV.

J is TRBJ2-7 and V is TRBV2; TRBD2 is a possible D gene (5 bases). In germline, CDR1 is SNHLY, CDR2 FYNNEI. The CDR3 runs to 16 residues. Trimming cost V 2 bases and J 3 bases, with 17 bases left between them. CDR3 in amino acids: CASSERRPGWGYEQYF. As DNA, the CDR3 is TGTGCCAGCAGTGAAAGGAGGCCGGGTTGGGGCTACGAGCAGTACTTC.

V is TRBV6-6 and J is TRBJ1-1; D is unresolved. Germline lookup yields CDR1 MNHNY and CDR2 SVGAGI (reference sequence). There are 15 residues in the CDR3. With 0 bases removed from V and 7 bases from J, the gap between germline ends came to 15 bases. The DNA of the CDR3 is TGTGCCAGCAGTTACTCGTATGGGGTAGCGGGTGAAGCTTTCTTT. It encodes CASSYSYGVAGEAFF.

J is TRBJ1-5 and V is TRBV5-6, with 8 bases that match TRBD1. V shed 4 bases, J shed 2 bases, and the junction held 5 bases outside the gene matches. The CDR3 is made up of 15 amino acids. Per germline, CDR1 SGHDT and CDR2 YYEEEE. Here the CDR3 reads CASSMGQVGNQPQHF. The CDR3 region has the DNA TGTGCCAGCAGCATGGGACAGGTCGGCAATCAGCCCCAGCATTTT.

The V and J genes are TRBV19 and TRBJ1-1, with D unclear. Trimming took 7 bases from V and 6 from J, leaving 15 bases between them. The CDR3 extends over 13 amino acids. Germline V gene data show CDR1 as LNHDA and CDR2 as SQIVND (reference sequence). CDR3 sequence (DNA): TGTGCCAGTATCTTGAGGTCTGGGGCTGAAGCTTTCTTT. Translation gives CASILRSGAEAFF. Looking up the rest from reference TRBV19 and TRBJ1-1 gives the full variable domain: DGGITQSPKYLFRKEGQNVTLSCEQNLNHDAMYWYRQDPGQGLRLIYYSQIVNDFQKGDIAEGYSVSREKKESFPLTVTSAQKNPTAFYLCASILRSGAEAFFGQGTRLTVV.

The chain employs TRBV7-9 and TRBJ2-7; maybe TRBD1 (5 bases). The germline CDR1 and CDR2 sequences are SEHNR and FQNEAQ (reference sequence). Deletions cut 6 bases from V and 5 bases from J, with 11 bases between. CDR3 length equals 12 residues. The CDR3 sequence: CASSLPGNEQYF. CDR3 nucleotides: TGTGCCAGCAGTTTACCAGGGAACGAGCAGTACTTC.

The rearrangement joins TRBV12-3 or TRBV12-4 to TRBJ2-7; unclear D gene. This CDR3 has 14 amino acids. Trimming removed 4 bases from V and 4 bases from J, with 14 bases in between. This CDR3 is CASSYLGRRYEQYF. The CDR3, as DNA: TGTGCCAGCAGTTACCTCGGGCGGAGATACGAGCAGTACTTC.

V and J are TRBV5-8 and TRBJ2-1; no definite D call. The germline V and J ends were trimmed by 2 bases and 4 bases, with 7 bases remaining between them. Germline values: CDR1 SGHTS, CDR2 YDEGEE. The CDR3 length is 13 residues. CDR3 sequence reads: CASSFGQYNEQFF. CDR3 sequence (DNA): TGTGCCAGCAGCTTCGGGCAGTACAATGAGCAGTTCTTC.

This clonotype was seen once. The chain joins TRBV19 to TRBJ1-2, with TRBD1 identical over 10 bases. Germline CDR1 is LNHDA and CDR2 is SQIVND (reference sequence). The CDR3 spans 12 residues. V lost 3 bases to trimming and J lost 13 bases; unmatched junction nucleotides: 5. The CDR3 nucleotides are TGTGCCAGTAGTATCCTGGGACAGGGGTTCACCTTC. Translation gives CASSILGQGFTF. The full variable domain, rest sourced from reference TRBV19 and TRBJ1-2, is DGGITQSPKYLFRKEGQNVTLSCEQNLNHDAMYWYRQDPGQGLRLIYYSQIVNDFQKGDIAEGYSVSREKKESFPLTVTSAQKNPTAFYLCASSILGQGFTFGSGTRLTVV.

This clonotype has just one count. CDR3 amino acids: CSVEVAGTMNTEAFF. Written as DNA, the CDR3 is TGCAGCGTTGAAGTGGCGGGAACTATGAACACTGAAGCTTTCTTT. V is TRBV29-1 and J is TRBJ1-1, with D hard to call. The V and J ends lost 1 base and 0 bases respectively, with 12 bases between them. The CDR3 is made up of 15 amino acids. The germline V gene has CDR1 SQVTM and CDR2 ANQGSEA.

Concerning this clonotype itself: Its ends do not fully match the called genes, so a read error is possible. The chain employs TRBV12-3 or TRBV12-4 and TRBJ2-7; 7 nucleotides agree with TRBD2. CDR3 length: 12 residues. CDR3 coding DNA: TGTGCCAGCGTATCGCCCGGGGGGATCGTGCACTTC. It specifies CASVSPGGIVHF.

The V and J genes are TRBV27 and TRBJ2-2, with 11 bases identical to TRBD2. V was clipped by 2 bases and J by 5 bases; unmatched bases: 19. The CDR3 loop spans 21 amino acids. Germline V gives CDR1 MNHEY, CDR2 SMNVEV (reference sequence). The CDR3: CASSLASGGLFTERGTGELFF. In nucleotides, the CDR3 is TGTGCCAGCAGTTTAGCTAGCGGGGGGTTGTTTACAGAAAGAGGGACCGGGGAGCTGTTTTTT.

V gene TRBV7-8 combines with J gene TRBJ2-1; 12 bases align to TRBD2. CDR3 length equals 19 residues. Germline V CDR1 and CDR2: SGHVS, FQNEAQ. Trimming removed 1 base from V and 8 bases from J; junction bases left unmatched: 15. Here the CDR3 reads CASSLVVASGRGFNYEQFF. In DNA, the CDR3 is TGTGCCAGCAGCTTAGTTGTGGCTAGCGGGAGGGGTTTTAATTATGAGCAGTTCTTC.

In DNA, the CDR3 is TGTGCCAGCAGTCTAGCACCCCCCTACGAGCAGTACTTC. Protein sequence: CASSLAPPYEQYF. The chain combines TRBV3-1 with TRBJ2-7, with D possibly being TRBD2 (5 bases). Germline-derived CDR1 and CDR2 are LGHDT and YNNKEL (reference sequence). The V and J ends lost 6 bases and 2 bases respectively, with 11 bases between them. CDR3 length equals 13 residues.